The 21 T cell receptor beta chains listed next were all sequenced from one sample in a study of T cells in Graves' hyperthyroidism and ophthalmopathy. Amplified regions were TCR beta CDR3 sequences from RNA transcripts. A set of HTBI primers served as the primers for a first-round RT-PCR of the TCR CDR3. Each CDR3 protein is one row after TCRdb ran MiXCR on the multiplex PCR reads. The sample includes about 200,000 distinct CDR3 sequences, about a sixth of them seen just once. Sequenced input: blood. These receptors were collected from a woman aged 50 to 65 with Graves' hyperthyroidism.

The rearrangement joins TRBV20-1 to TRBJ2-7; no reliable D call. The CDR3 is 14 amino acids. V dropped 0 bases and J dropped 0 bases, with 9 bases sitting between them. Germline V lookup: CDR1 DFQATT, CDR2 SNEGSKA (reference sequence). As DNA, the CDR3 is TGCAGTGCTAGAGATCGGGCAGCCTCCTACGAGCAGTACTTC. This translates into CSARDRAASYEQYF.

In this sample, this clonotype turned up many times. The rearrangement uses TRBV11-2 and TRBJ2-7, with TRBD1 identical over 11 bases. The CDR3 consists of 15 residues. After removal of 5 bases from V and 2 bases from J, the junction contained 5 bases not matched to a gene. The germline V gene encodes CDR1 SGHAT and CDR2 FQNNGV. CDR3 in DNA: TGTGCCAGCAGCCACGGGACAGGGGGACCCTACGAGCAGTACTTC. This encodes CASSHGTGGPYEQYF. The whole variable domain, remainder taken from reference TRBV11-2 and TRBJ2-7, is EAGVAQSPRYKIIEKRQSVAFWCNPISGHATLYWYQQILGQGPKLLIQFQNNGVVDDSQLPKDRFSAERLKGVDSTLKIQPAKLEDSAVYLCASSHGTGGPYEQYFGPGTRLTVT.

Only a few counts were recorded for this clonotype. The chain carries TRBV6-9 and TRBJ2-5; possible D gene TRBD2, 6 bases. CDR1 and CDR2 (germline): MNHGY, SVAAGI. V gave up 1 base and J gave up 5 bases, with 11 bases separating them. The CDR3 is made up of 14 amino acids. CDR3 in DNA: TGTGCCAGCAGTTATTGGGGGAGCGGGGAGACCCAGTACTTC. It codes for CASSYWGSGETQYF.

This chain uses TRBV27 with TRBJ2-7, with D perhaps TRBD1 (5 bases). This CDR3 has 16 amino acids. Trimming stripped 0 bases from V and 5 bases from J, with 17 bases between. Germline loops: CDR1 MNHEY, CDR2 SMNVEV (reference sequence). CDR3 bases: TGTGCCAGCAGTTTATCGTTTGGGGCTAGGGCGGACGAGCAGTACTTC. It encodes CASSLSFGARADEQYF.

This clonotype has more than one count but fewer than ten. The rearrangement joins TRBV15 to TRBJ2-1; 8 positions match TRBD1. Germline CDR1 is LNHNV and CDR2 is YYDKDF (reference sequence). The CDR3 extends over 12 amino acids. V lost 3 bases, J lost 13 bases, and 5 bases stayed unmatched. DNA for the CDR3: TGTGCCACCAGCAGCCACAGGGGGAGTCAGTTCTTC. Protein product: CATSSHRGSQFF. Full variable domain (remainder filled in from reference TRBV15 and TRBJ2-1): DAMVIQNPRYQVTQFGKPVTLSCSQTLNHNVMYWYQQKSSQAPKLLFHYYDKDFNNEADTPDNFQSRRPNTSFCFLDIRSPGLGDTAMYLCATSSHRGSQFFGPGTRLTVL.

This clonotype was recorded many times. The rearrangement uses TRBV24-1 and TRBJ1-2, with no clear D. CDR3 length: 13 amino acids. The V gene lost 4 bases and the J gene lost 4 bases, with 9 bases spanning the gap. From germline, CDR1 is KGHDR and CDR2 SFDVKD. The CDR3 protein is CATSDRRSYGYTF. CDR3 coding DNA: TGTGCCACCAGTGACCGCCGTAGCTATGGCTACACCTTC.

This clonotype came up many times. This chain connects TRBV6-1 to TRBJ2-7; D possibly corresponds to TRBD2 (5 bases). This CDR3 has 13 amino acids. Germline V gene sequence: CDR1 MNHNS, CDR2 SASEGT. Trimming stripped 2 bases from V and 6 bases from J, with 11 bases between. The CDR3 DNA is TGTGCCAGCAGTGAATCGGGAAGGGCCGAGCAGTACTTC. Translated, it gives CASSESGRAEQYF.

At least ten counts were recorded for this clonotype. This chain connects TRBV2 to TRBJ2-5; possibly TRBD2 for D (5 bases). The germline V gene encodes CDR1 SNHLY and CDR2 FYNNEI. V lost 6 bases, J lost 5 bases, and 13 bases lay in between. The CDR3 is made up of 13 amino acids. In nucleotides, the CDR3 is TGTGCCAGCAGCGCCACCACGGGGGAGACCCAGTACTTC. This translates into CASSATTGETQYF.

This clonotype has a handful of counts. The J gene is TRBJ2-5, the V gene TRBV29-1, with D possibly matching TRBD2 (6 bases). Germline lookup yields CDR1 SQVTM and CDR2 ANQGSEA. V lost 3 bases and J 2 bases, leaving 13 bases between the germline ends. This CDR3 comprises 14 residues. The CDR3 loop is CSVDTGEGQETQYF. The CDR3 nucleotides read TGCAGCGTTGATACGGGAGAGGGTCAAGAGACCCAGTACTTC. Variable domain in full (rest from reference TRBV29-1 and TRBJ2-5): SAVISQKPSRDICQRGTSLTIQCQVDSQVTMMFWYRQQPGQSLTLIATANQGSEATYESGFVIDKFPISRPNLTFSTLTVSNMSPEDSSIYLCSVDTGEGQETQYFGPGTRLLVL.

In this sample, this clonotype turned up many times. This chain uses TRBV7-9 with TRBJ2-1, with 8 nucleotides matching TRBD2. J lost 7 bases, V lost 0 bases, and 5 bases had no gene match. CDR3 length equals 15 residues. CDR1 is SEHNR and CDR2 is FQNEAQ in the germline V gene (reference sequence). CDR3 region: CASSLATSGVNEQFF. Written as DNA, the CDR3 is TGTGCCAGCAGCTTAGCAACTAGCGGTGTAAATGAGCAGTTCTTC.

This clonotype was counted only a few times. The chain joins TRBV9 to TRBJ2-5, with D hard to call. The germline V gene has CDR1 SGDLS and CDR2 YYNGEE. Trimming stripped 3 bases from V and 1 base from J, with 7 bases between. The CDR3 contains 13 residues. The CDR3 bases are TGTGCCAGCAGCGACGCCCGCCAAGAGACCCAGTACTTC. Amino acids: CASSDARQETQYF. Looking up the rest from reference TRBV9 and TRBJ2-5 gives the full variable domain: DSGVTQTPKHLITATGQRVTLRCSPRSGDLSVYWYQQSLDQGLQFLIQYYNGEERAKGNILERFSAQQFPDLHSELNLSSLELGDSALYFCASSDARQETQYFGPGTRLLVL.

The sample holds one count of this clonotype. The rearrangement links TRBV12-3 or TRBV12-4 to TRBJ1-1, with D uncertain. This CDR3 comprises 13 residues. Trimming shortened V by 5 bases and J by 1 base, and 8 bases separated the two germline ends. The CDR3 DNA sequence: TGTGCCAGCAGTCCGAACCCGAACACTGAAGCTTTCTTT. Its protein product is CASSPNPNTEAFF.

CDR3 nucleotides: TGTGCCACCAGTGATTCTTTCACGGTTAGCAATCAGCCCCAGCATTTT. Its translation: CATSDSFTVSNQPQHF. The V and J genes are TRBV24-1 and TRBJ1-5; unclear D gene. The CDR3 length is 16 residues. The V end was cut by 2 bases, the J end by 0 bases, with 10 bases between. Germline-derived CDR1 and CDR2 are KGHDR and SFDVKD.

This clonotype occurred many times. The chain has TRBV5-1 and TRBJ2-7; TRBD2 might be the D (5 bases). CDR3 length: 17 residues. V lost 0 bases to trimming and J lost 2 bases, with 18 bases between them. Per the germline V gene, CDR1 is SGHRS and CDR2 is YFSETQ. The CDR3 coding sequence is TGCGCCAGCAGCTTGGTTTCTGGACGGCTAGCCCCCTACGAGCAGTACTTC. As protein: CASSLVSGRLAPYEQYF.

The chain links TRBV30 to TRBJ1-2; TRBD1 matches 10 bases. Looked up from germline, CDR1 is GTSNPN and CDR2 is SVGIG (reference sequence). This CDR3 comprises 14 residues. V was clipped by 5 bases and J by 3 bases; unmatched bases: 6. The CDR3 protein is CAWGDRGSYYGYTF. The CDR3 nucleotides are TGTGCCTGGGGGGACAGGGGCTCCTACTATGGCTACACCTTC.

The V call is TRBV12-3 or TRBV12-4, the J call TRBJ2-4, with a possible D match to TRBD2 (5 bases). The CDR3 length is 15 residues. V was cut by 9 bases and J by 2 bases, with 17 bases left in between. CDR3 coding DNA: TGTGCCAGTGGTGAGATGGGAGTCCCCAAAAACATTCAGTACTTC. Protein: CASGEMGVPKNIQYF.

The sample holds many counts of this clonotype. This chain uses TRBV12-3 or TRBV12-4 with TRBJ2-1; a possible D gene is TRBD2 (5 bases). Trimming shortened V by 6 bases and J by 9 bases, and 9 bases separated the two germline ends. CDR3 length equals 11 residues. The CDR3 region has the DNA TGTGCCAGCAGCCCGAGGGTTGAGCAGTTCTTC. Translating gives CASSPRVEQFF.

This clonotype appeared many times. The chain links TRBV28 to TRBJ1-4; D gene uncertain. The V and J ends lost 4 bases and 1 base respectively, with 16 bases between them. The length of the CDR3 is 17 residues. The germline CDR1 and CDR2 sequences are MDHEN and SYDVKM. The CDR3 loop is CASSSLDAYGTNEKLFF. The DNA of the CDR3 is TGTGCCAGCAGTTCTCTGGACGCGTACGGAACTAATGAAAAACTGTTTTTT.

In this sample, this clonotype turned up many times. The chain carries TRBV7-9 and TRBJ2-1, with D possibly TRBD2 on 5 matching bases. The V gene lost 5 bases and the J gene lost 7 bases, with 18 bases spanning the gap. This CDR3 region has 15 residues. Germline CDR1 SEHNR, CDR2 FQNEAQ (reference sequence). This chain's CDR3 is CASSSGQLVGNEQFF. CDR3 DNA: TGTGCCAGCAGCAGCGGCCAGCTGGTTGGGAATGAGCAGTTCTTC.

This clonotype was observed at least ten times. The CDR3 is CASSERTSNEQFF. The CDR3 DNA is TGTGCCAGCAGCGAACGGACCAGTAATGAGCAGTTCTTC. This chain joins TRBV13 and TRBJ2-1; D not resolved. The germline V gene encodes CDR1 PRHDT and CDR2 FYEKMQ (reference sequence). CDR3 size: 13 residues. Trimming pared 5 bases from V and 7 bases from J, leaving 12 bases between.

This clonotype was seen many times. The chain is built from TRBV6-1 and TRBJ1-2; a possible D gene is TRBD1 (5 bases). V lost 8 bases and J 4 bases, leaving 17 bases between the germline ends. The germline gives CDR1 MNHNS, CDR2 SASEGT. The CDR3 runs to 14 residues. The CDR3: CASEVKGQSYGYTF. CDR3 bases: TGTGCCAGCGAAGTAAAGGGGCAAAGCTATGGCTACACCTTC.